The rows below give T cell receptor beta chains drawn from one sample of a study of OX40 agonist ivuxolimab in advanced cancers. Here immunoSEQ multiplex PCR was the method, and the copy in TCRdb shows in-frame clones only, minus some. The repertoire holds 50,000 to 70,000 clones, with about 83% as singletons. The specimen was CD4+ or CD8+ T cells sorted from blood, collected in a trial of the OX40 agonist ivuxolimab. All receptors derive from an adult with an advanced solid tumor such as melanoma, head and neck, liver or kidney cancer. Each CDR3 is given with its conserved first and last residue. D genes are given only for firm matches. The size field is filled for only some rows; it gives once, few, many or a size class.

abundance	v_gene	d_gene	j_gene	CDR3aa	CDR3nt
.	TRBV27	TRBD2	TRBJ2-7	CASSSTRASGRGGEQYF	TGTGCCAGCAGTTCGACCCGTGCTAGCGGGAGGGGTGGCGAGCAGTACTTC
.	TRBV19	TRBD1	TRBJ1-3	CASSAGQGASGNTIYF	TGTGCCAGTAGTGCTGGACAGGGGGCTTCTGGAAACACCATATATTTT
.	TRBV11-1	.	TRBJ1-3	CASSLGTASSGNTIYF	TGTGCCAGCAGCCTAGGGACGGCTAGCTCTGGAAACACCATATATTTT
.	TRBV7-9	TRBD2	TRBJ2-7	CASSLGTSFFGGQYF	TGTGCCAGCAGCTTAGGGACTAGCTTCTTTGGCGGGCAGTACTTC
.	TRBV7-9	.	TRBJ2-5	CASSPLQGGETQYF	TGTGCCAGCAGCCCCCTACAGGGGGGGGAGACCCAGTACTTC
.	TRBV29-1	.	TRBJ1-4	CSVLKPLNEKLFF	TGCAGCGTTCTCAAGCCCCTTAATGAAAAACTGTTTTTT
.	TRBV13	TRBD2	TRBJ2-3	CASSDGGGRPDTQYF	TGTGCCAGCAGCGACGGGGGGGGCAGGCCAGATACGCAGTATTTT
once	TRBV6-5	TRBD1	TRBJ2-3	CASSYSPGQGTDTQYF	TGTGCCAGCAGTTACTCTCCGGGACAGGGCACAGATACGCAGTATTTT
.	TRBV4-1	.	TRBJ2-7	CASSQDHVTEQYF	TGCGCCAGCAGCCAAGATCATGTCACCGAGCAGTACTTC
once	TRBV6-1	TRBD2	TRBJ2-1	CASSEVGLAGQNEQFF	TGTGCCAGCAGTGAAGTTGGACTAGCGGGACAAAATGAGCAGTTCTTC
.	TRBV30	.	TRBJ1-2	CAWGETDSGYTF	TGTGCCTGGGGGGAAACGGACAGTGGCTACACCTTC
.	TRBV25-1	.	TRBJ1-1	CASSESWTVVNTEAFF	TGTGCCAGCAGTGAATCCTGGACAGTGGTGAACACTGAAGCTTTCTTT
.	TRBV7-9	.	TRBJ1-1	CASSVGGGGIEAFF	TGTGCCAGCAGCGTGGGGGGTGGGGGAATTGAAGCTTTCTTT
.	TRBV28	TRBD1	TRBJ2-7	CASSSSGQAWDEQYF	TGTGCCAGCAGTTCGTCGGGACAGGCCTGGGACGAGCAGTACTTC
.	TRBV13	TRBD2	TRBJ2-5	CASSYGGARRETQYF	TGTGCCAGCAGCTACGGGGGGGCCCGGCGTGAGACCCAGTACTTC
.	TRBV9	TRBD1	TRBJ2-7	CASSFRQGSDEQYF	TGTGCCAGCAGCTTTCGACAGGGGTCCGACGAGCAGTACTTC
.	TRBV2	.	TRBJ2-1	CASSVLAQAVPYNEQFF	TGTGCCAGCAGTGTATTGGCCCAAGCGGTTCCCTACAATGAGCAGTTCTTC